This passage covers 7 T cell receptor beta chains from one sample sequenced in a study of T cell repertoires in cytomegalovirus infection. In TCRdb, the reads were re-called with MiXCR into one record per CDR3 protein. The sample lists approximately 500,000 distinct CDR3 sequences, 11% seen once, with roughly a tenth in the top ten. Sample: PBMCs. These receptors were collected from a human donor in good health (CMV status not recorded). Some clones in this sample may be carry-over from other donors' samples.

In the case of this clonotype: One base away lies a much larger clone, so this may be a sequencing read error. The gene calls are TRBV28 and TRBJ1-1, with a tentative D call TRBD1 (5 bases). Germline V gives CDR1 MDHEN, CDR2 SYDVKM. Trimming removed 5 bases at V and 1 base at J, with 11 bases between. The CDR3 loop spans 14 amino acids. The CDR3 loop is CASSPEQENTEAFF. The CDR3 DNA follows: TGTGCCAGCAGTCCGGAACAGGAGAACACTGAAGCTTTCTTT.

This clonotype was counted between two and nine times. This rearrangement joins TRBV6-2 or TRBV6-3 to TRBJ2-1, with D perhaps TRBD2 (6 bases). The CDR3 consists of 16 residues. Germline CDR1 is MNHEY and CDR2 is SVGEGT. The V gene lost 4 bases and the J gene lost 2 bases, with 15 bases spanning the gap. CDR3 coding DNA: TGTGCCAGCAGTTTCATAAGCGGGTTACCCTACAATGAGCAGTTCTTC. This encodes CASSFISGLPYNEQFF.

This chain joins TRBV2 and TRBJ2-3; D might be TRBD2 (6 bases). V lost 7 bases and J 3 bases, leaving 32 bases between the germline ends. The CDR3 has 20 residues. The germline CDR1 and CDR2 sequences are SNHLY and FYNNEI. DNA of the CDR3: TGTGCCAGCATCCCCCTCGTAGGTGGCGGGATCCGGCATACGACAGATACGCAGTATTTT. Translation gives CASIPLVGGGIRHTTDTQYF.

The rearrangement uses TRBV29-1 and TRBJ1-2; perhaps TRBD1 as D (6 bases). There are 12 residues in the CDR3. Germline CDR1 and CDR2: SQVTM and ANQGSEA. Trimming removed 8 bases at V and 4 bases at J, with 14 bases between. The CDR3 spells CSIQDRIYGYTF. The CDR3 DNA reads as TGCAGCATTCAGGACAGAATCTATGGCTACACCTTC. The full variable domain, in which reference TRBV29-1 and TRBJ1-2 provide the parts outside the CDR3, is SAVISQKPSRDICQRGTSLTIQCQVDSQVTMMFWYRQQPGQSLTLIATANQGSEATYESGFVIDKFPISRPNLTFSTLTVSNMSPEDSSIYLCSIQDRIYGYTFGSGTRLTVV.

This clonotype was counted only a few times. The chain combines TRBV3-1 with TRBJ2-1; a possible D gene is TRBD1 (5 bases). Germline V gene data show CDR1 as LGHDT and CDR2 as YNNKEL (reference sequence). The CDR3 loop spans 17 amino acids. Between the trimmed V and J ends, which lost 0 bases and 6 bases, there was a span of 18 bases. The CDR3 sequence: CASSQEGQQPYSNEQFF. The DNA of the CDR3 is TGTGCCAGCAGCCAAGAGGGGCAGCAACCCTATTCCAATGAGCAGTTCTTC.

This clonotype was counted many times. The genes are TRBV12-3 or TRBV12-4 and TRBJ1-5; the D is unclear. The CDR3 runs to 13 residues. Trimming removed 6 bases from V and 5 bases from J, with 11 bases in between. The CDR3 DNA reads as TGTGCCAGCAGCCTATCGGGGTATCAGCCCCAGCATTTT. Its protein product is CASSLSGYQPQHF.

The sample holds many counts of this clonotype. This chain links TRBV7-9 with TRBJ1-5, with 9 bases lining up with TRBD1. Per germline, CDR1 SEHNR and CDR2 FQNEAQ (reference sequence). With 5 bases clipped from V and 4 bases from J, the junction kept 6 bases outside the gene matches. CDR3 length: 15 amino acids. In DNA form, the CDR3 reads TGTGCCAGCAGCCACGGGACAGGGACAAATCAGCCCCAGCATTTT. Translated, it gives CASSHGTGTNQPQHF.